This T cell receptor (beta chain) came from a study of blood T cell repertoires in COVID-19. On the study more broadly: The samples span acute and convalescent COVID-19 from the United States, Italy and Spain. T cells, B-cell-depleted T cells, or PBMCs supplied cDNA or gDNA.

Methods used by the authors: Nucleated cell number was recorded as an estimate derived from reference gene primer amplification. Sequencing was performed with immunoSEQ multiplex PCR; in TCRdb, only in-frame clones are kept and a portion is missing. The DNA was the basis for D and trimming; V, J and clone size are from that table. This table holds 200,000 or so clones, 80% to 85% found once. CDR1 and CDR2 (germline): MNHNY, SVGAGI (reference sequence). V lost 6 bases and J lost 2, with 17 bases in between. The CDR3 consists of 16 residues. Sequenced: peripheral blood. This TCR came from a woman aged 25 to 39 with acute or convalescent COVID-19. The chain combines TRBV6-6 with TRBJ1-5, with D unclear. This chain's CDR3 is CASSSFEGVGNQPQHF. The CDR3, as DNA: TGTGCCAGCAGCTCTTTCGAGGGCGTGGGCAATCAGCCCCAGCATTTT.